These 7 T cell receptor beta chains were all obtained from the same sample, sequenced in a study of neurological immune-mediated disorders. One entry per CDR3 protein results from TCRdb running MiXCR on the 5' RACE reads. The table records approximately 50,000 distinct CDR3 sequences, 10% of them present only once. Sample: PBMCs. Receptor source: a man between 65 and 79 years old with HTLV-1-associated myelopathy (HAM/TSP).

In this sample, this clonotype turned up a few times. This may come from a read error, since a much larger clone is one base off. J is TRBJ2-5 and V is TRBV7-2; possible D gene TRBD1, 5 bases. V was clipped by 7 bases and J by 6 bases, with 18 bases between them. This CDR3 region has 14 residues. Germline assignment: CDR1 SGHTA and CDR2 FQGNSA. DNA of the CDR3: TGTGCCAGCAACCAACAGGCTTCCGGAAAGACCCAGTACTTC. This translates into CASNQQASGKTQYF.

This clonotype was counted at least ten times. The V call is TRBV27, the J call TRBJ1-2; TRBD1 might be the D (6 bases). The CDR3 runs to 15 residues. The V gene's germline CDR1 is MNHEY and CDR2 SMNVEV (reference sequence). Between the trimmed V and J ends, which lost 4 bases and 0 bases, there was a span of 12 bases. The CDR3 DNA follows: TGTGCCAGCAGTTCGGGACAAGGAGCTAACTATGGCTACACCTTC. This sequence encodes CASSSGQGANYGYTF.

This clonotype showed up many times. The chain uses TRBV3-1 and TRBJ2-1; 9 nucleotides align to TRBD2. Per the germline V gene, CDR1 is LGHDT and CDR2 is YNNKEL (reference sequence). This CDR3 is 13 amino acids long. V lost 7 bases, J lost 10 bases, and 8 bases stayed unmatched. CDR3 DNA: TGTGCCAGCAAGCTAGCGGGAAGGTTGGAGCAGTTCTTC. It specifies CASKLAGRLEQFF.

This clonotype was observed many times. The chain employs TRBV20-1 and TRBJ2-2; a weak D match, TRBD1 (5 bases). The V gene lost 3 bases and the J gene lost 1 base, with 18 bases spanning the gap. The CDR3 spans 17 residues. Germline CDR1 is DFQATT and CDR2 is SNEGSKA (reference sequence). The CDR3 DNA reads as TGCAGTGCTAGTGATGGGGCAAGCCCTTGGAACACCGGGGAGCTGTTTTTT. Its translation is CSASDGASPWNTGELFF.

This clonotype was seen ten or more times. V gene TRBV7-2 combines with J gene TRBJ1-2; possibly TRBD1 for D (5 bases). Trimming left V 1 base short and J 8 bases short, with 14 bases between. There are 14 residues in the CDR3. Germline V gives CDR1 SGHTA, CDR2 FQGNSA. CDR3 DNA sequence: TGTGCCAGCAGCTTAGAAATGGGTAGGGGAGGCTACACCTTC. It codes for CASSLEMGRGGYTF.

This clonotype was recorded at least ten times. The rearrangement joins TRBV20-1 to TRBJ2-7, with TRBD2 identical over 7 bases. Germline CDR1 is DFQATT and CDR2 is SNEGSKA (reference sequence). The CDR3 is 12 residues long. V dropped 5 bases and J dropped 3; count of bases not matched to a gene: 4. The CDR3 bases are TGCAGTGCTGACCGGGAGGTCTACGAGCAGTACTTC. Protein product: CSADREVYEQYF.

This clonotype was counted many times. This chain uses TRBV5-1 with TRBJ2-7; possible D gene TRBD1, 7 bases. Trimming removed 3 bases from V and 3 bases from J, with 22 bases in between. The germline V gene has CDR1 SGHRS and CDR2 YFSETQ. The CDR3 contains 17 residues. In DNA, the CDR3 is TGCGCCAGCAGCTCGCGGGGTAGGGGGCATTTGGTCTACGAGCAGTACTTC. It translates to CASSSRGRGHLVYEQYF.